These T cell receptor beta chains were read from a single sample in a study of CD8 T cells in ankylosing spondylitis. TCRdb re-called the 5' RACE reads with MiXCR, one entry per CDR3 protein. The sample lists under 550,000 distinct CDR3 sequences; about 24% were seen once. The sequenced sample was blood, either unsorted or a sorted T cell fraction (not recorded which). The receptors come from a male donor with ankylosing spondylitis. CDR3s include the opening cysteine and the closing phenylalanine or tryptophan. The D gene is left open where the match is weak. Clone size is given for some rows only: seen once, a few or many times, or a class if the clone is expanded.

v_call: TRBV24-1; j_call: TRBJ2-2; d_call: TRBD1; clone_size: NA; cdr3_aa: CATSDNRGMITGELFF; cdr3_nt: TGTGCCACCAGTGATAACAGGGGGATGATTACCGGGGAGCTGTTTTTT
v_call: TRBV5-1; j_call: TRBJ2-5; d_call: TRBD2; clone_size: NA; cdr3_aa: CASSSLGLAGSQETQYF; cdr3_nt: TGCGCCAGCAGCTCGCTCGGGCTAGCGGGATCCCAAGAGACCCAGTACTTC
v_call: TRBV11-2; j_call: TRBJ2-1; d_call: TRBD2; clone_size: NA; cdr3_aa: CASSLPTSGSSYNEQFF; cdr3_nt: TGTGCCAGCAGCTTACCGACTAGCGGGAGCTCCTACAATGAGCAGTTCTTC
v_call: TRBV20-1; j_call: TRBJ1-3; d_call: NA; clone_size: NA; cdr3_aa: CSARDLREAGNTIYF; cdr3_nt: TGCAGTGCTAGAGATCTCAGAGAGGCTGGAAACACCATATATTTT
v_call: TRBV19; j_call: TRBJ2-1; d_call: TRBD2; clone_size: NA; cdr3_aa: CASRSGRFGEQFF; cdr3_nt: TGTGCCAGTAGGAGCGGGAGGTTCGGTGAGCAGTTCTTC
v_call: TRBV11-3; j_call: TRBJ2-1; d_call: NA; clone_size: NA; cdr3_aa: CASSLAGDYNEQFF; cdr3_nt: TGTGCCAGCAGCTTAGCGGGAGACTACAATGAGCAGTTCTTC
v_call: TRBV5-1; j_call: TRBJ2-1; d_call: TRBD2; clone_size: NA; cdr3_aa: CASSGLAGVDNEQFF; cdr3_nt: TGCGCCAGCAGCGGTCTAGCGGGAGTTGACAATGAGCAGTTCTTC
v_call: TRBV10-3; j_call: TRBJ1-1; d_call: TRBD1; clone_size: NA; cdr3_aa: CAISSQGGGGAFF; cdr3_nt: TGTGCCATCAGTTCCCAGGGGGGCGGTGGAGCTTTCTTT
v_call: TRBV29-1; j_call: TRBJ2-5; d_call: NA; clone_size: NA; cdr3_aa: CSVLRQETQYF; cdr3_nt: TGCAGCGTTCTGAGGCAAGAGACCCAGTACTTC
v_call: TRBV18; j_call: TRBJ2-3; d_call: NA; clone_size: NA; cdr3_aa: CATQPGDKDTQYF; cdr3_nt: TGTGCCACCCAACCCGGGGATAAAGATACGCAGTATTTT
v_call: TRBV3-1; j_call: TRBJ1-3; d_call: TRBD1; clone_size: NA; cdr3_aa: CASSLNPQGADGNTIYF; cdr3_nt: TGTGCCAGCAGCCTCAACCCACAGGGGGCTGATGGAAACACCATATATTTT
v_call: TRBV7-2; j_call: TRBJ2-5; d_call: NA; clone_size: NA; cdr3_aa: CASSLGALGSPVTQYF; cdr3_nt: TGTGCCAGCAGCTTAGGGGCCCTGGGGTCGCCCGTGACCCAGTACTTC
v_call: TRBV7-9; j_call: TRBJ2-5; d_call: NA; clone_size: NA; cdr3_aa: CASSPWGAGVQGQTQYF; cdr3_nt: TGTGCCAGCAGCCCTTGGGGCGCGGGAGTACAGGGACAGACCCAGTACTTC
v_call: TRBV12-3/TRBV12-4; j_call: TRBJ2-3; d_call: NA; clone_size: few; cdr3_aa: CASSLRGGTDTQYF; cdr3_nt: TGTGCCAGCAGTTTAAGGGGAGGCACAGATACGCAGTATTTT
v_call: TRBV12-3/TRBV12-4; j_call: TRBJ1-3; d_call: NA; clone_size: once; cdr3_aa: CASSLRESTGNTIYF; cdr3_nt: TGTGCCAGCAGTTTACGCGAGAGTACTGGAAACACCATATATTTT
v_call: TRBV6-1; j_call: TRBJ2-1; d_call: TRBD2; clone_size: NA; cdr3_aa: CASGALSGRANEQFF; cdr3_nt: TGTGCCAGCGGGGCTCTGAGCGGGAGGGCCAATGAGCAGTTCTTC
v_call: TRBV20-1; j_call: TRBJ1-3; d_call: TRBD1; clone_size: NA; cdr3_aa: CSAPDRARPNSGNTIYF; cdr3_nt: TGCAGTGCTCCTGACAGGGCGCGACCCAACTCTGGAAACACCATATATTTT
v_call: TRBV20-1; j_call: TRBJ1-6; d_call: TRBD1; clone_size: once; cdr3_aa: CSARDWDRVTSPLHF; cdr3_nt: TGCAGTGCTAGAGATTGGGACAGGGTTACTTCACCCCTCCACTTT
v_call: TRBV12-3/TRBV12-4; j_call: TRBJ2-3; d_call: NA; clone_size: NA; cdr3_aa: CASSRRGGEDTQYF; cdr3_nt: TGTGCCAGCAGTCGGAGGGGGGGAGAAGATACGCAGTATTTT
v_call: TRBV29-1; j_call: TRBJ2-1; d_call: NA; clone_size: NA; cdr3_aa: CSVPRGSSYNEQFF; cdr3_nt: TGCAGCGTCCCTCGGGGGTCTTCCTACAATGAGCAGTTCTTC
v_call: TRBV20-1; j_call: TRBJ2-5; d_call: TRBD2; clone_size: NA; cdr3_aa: CSARASGRDVETQYF; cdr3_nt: TGCAGTGCTAGAGCTAGCGGGAGAGACGTCGAGACCCAGTACTTC
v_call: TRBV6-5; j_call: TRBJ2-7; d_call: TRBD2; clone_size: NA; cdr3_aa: CASSYARGGAASYEQYF; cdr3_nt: TGTGCCAGCAGTTATGCCCGGGGGGGAGCGGCCTCCTACGAGCAGTACTTC
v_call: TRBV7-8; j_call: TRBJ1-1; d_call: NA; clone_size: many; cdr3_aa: CASSLGGGFMNTEAFF; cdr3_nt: TGTGCCAGCAGCTTAGGAGGGGGGTTCATGAACACTGAAGCTTTCTTT